The present T cell receptor beta chain was sequenced within a study of CD8+ T cells in alopecia areata. RNA, once extracted, was reverse transcribed into cDNA for use as the sequencing template. Libraries were prepared by immunoSEQ multiplex PCR; TCRdb keeps only in-frame clonotypes and omits some of them. Among fewer than 200,000 clones, less than 80% were seen once, and the ten largest hold about an eighth. This clone has more than one count but fewer than ten. Germline CDR1 is LNHDA and CDR2 is SQIVND (reference sequence). V gave up 5 bases and J gave up 11 bases, with 16 bases separating them. This CDR3 spans 13 amino acids.

The sequence was obtained from a human donor with alopecia areata. V gene TRBV19 combines with J gene TRBJ1-5, with D hard to call. The specimen was CD8+ T cells sorted from blood, collected at week 0. The CDR3 DNA reads TGTGCCAGTAGTGTCAGGACCGACGGGGCCCAGCATTTT. As protein: CASSVRTDGAQHF.